This passage covers 20 T cell receptor beta chains from one sample sequenced in a study of T-cell reconstitution after alpha-beta-depleted transplantation in children. Preparation of the TCRbeta library was carried out with unique molecular identifiers. One entry per CDR3 protein, called by TCRdb with MiXCR from the PCR reads. The table shows about 580,000 distinct CDR3 sequences, with 23% occurring only once. The sequenced sample was PBMCs, mostly from graft donor cells, obtained 360 days after TCRalphabeta/CD19-depleted stem cell transplant. The source is a boy in the first two years of life who had a stem cell transplant for acute myeloid leukemia, so the T cells may come from the graft donor.

This chain links TRBV20-1 with TRBJ2-7; TRBD2 aligns across 7 bases. This CDR3 region has 13 residues. From germline, CDR1 is DFQATT and CDR2 SNEGSKA (reference sequence). J gave up 3 bases and V 0 bases, and 2 bases lay outside the gene matches. The CDR3 loop is CSARDGTIYEQYV. The CDR3 bases are TGCAGTGCTAGAGATGGGACTATCTACGAGCAGTACGTC.

This clonotype was recorded a few times. The rearrangement joins TRBV15 to TRBJ2-5; D is unresolved. The CDR3 contains 13 residues. Trimming removed 0 bases from V and 3 bases from J, with 5 bases in between. Germline values: CDR1 LNHNV, CDR2 YYDKDF (reference sequence). For the CDR3, the DNA is TGTGCCACCAGCAGAGATCCTAAAGAGACCCAGTACTTC. As protein: CATSRDPKETQYF.

This clonotype was found a few times. J is TRBJ1-5 and V is TRBV12-3 or TRBV12-4; the D gene is possibly TRBD1 (5 bases). The ends were cut back, 3 bases at V and 5 bases at J, with 14 bases in the middle. The CDR3 runs 15 residues. The CDR3 is CASSFRGARDQPQHF. The CDR3, as DNA: TGTGCCAGCAGTTTTCGCGGGGCCAGGGATCAGCCCCAGCATTTT.

This clonotype was recorded many times. V is TRBV14 and J is TRBJ1-1; D is uncertain. CDR3 length equals 14 residues. Trimming removed 4 bases at V and 5 bases at J, with 14 bases between. Germline loops: CDR1 SGHDN, CDR2 FVKESK. CDR3 protein: CASSLTSHLTEAFF. The CDR3 DNA is TGTGCCAGCAGCCTTACTTCTCATCTAACTGAAGCTTTCTTT.

This chain joins TRBV20-1 and TRBJ1-2; D gene unclear. The CDR3 length is 15 residues. V was pared by 0 bases and J by 4 bases, with 15 bases between. Germline V lookup: CDR1 DFQATT, CDR2 SNEGSKA (reference sequence). The CDR3 loop reads CSARELRREAYGYTF. The CDR3 DNA is TGCAGTGCTAGAGAACTCCGGAGGGAAGCCTATGGCTACACCTTC.

This clonotype was seen many times. This rearrangement joins TRBV2 to TRBJ2-2, with 7 bases lining up with TRBD2. The CDR3 sequence is 16 residues long. V lost 2 bases, J lost 0 bases, and 3 bases stayed unmatched. The germline V gene encodes CDR1 SNHLY and CDR2 FYNNEI. CDR3 residues: CASSEQAGTNTGELFF. CDR3 nucleotide sequence: TGTGCCAGCAGTGAACAAGCGGGGACGAACACCGGGGAGCTGTTTTTT.

V gene TRBV20-1 combines with J gene TRBJ1-1; 9 bases fit TRBD1. In germline, CDR1 is DFQATT, CDR2 SNEGSKA (reference sequence). The trim removed 3 bases at V and 1 base at J, leaving 3 bases unmatched. This CDR3 spans 14 amino acids. The CDR3 loop is CSARDRGWNTEAFF. CDR3 bases: TGCAGTGCTAGGGACAGGGGATGGAACACTGAAGCTTTCTTT.

In this sample, this clonotype turned up a few times. The gene calls are TRBV28 and TRBJ1-2; no firm D call. V was clipped by 4 bases and J by 2 bases, with 8 bases between them. Germline CDR1 MDHEN, CDR2 SYDVKM. The CDR3 has 13 amino acids. For the CDR3, the DNA is TGTGCCAGCAGTTCCAGCCTAAACTATGGCTACACCTTC. Protein sequence: CASSSSLNYGYTF.

This clonotype has ten or more counts. The rearrangement joins TRBV5-5 to TRBJ2-7; 9 bases are shared with TRBD1. CDR3 length: 14 residues. CDR1 SGHKS and CDR2 YYEKEE come from the germline V gene (reference sequence). Trimming cost V 4 bases and J 7 bases; bases outside gene matches: 9. CDR3 region: CASSTTGGAGEQYF. CDR3 DNA: TGTGCCAGCAGCACTACAGGGGGCGCGGGGGAGCAGTACTTC.

This clonotype was recorded once. The chain has TRBV28 and TRBJ2-7, with 7 positions matching TRBD1. V lost 6 bases, J lost 5 bases, and 16 bases stayed unmatched. The CDR3 totals 16 residues. Germline V gene data show CDR1 as MDHEN and CDR2 as SYDVKM. The CDR3 loop reads CASSPTTGVYRDEQYV. CDR3 bases: TGTGCCAGCAGCCCGACAACAGGGGTCTATAGGGACGAGCAGTACGTC.

The table lists this clonotype with a few counts. The chain is built from TRBV20-1 and TRBJ2-7, with 7 bases that match TRBD2. The germline CDR1 and CDR2 sequences are DFQATT and SNEGSKA (reference sequence). The J segment lost 2 bases and the V segment lost 8 bases, leaving 18 bases of the junction unmatched. The CDR3 sequence is 16 residues long. CDR3 DNA sequence: TGCAGTCCCCGGGGGGATCGGGACTTAGCGACCTACGAGCAGTACGTC. Its translation is CSPRGDRDLATYEQYV.

This chain uses TRBV4-1 with TRBJ2-5; D is perhaps TRBD1 (5 bases). V shed 4 bases and J shed 3 bases, with 15 bases lying between them. This CDR3 region has 15 residues. Germline lookup yields CDR1 MGHRA and CDR2 YSYEKL. As DNA, the CDR3 is TGCGCCAGCAGCCGTTTAGGGGTCATCAAAGAGACCCAGTACTTC. Its protein product is CASSRLGVIKETQYF.

The CDR3 DNA follows: TGTGCCAGCAGCGGCCAGACAACGGGAAACACCATATATTTT. Amino acids: CASSGQTTGNTIYF. This chain joins TRBV11-3 and TRBJ1-3, with no clear D. Germline loops: CDR1 SGHNT, CDR2 YENEEA. The CDR3 contains 14 residues. Trimming cost V 5 bases and J 4 bases, with 12 bases left between them. Drawing the rest from reference TRBV11-3 and TRBJ1-3, the complete variable domain is EAGVVQSPRYKIIEKKQPVAFWCNPISGHNTLYWYLQNLGQGPELLIRYENEEAVDDSQLPKDRFSAERLKGVDSTLKIQPAELGDSAVYLCASSGQTTGNTIYFGEGSWLTVV.

This clonotype was detected ten times or more. This sequence joins TRBV7-2 and TRBJ2-3, with 9 nucleotides matching TRBD1. With V trimmed by 5 bases and J by 6 bases, 12 bases remained unmatched. The CDR3 has 16 amino acids. Germline V lookup: CDR1 SGHTA, CDR2 FQGNSA. CDR3 sequence: CASSPRVDRGWDTQYF. CDR3 coding DNA: TGTGCCAGCAGCCCTAGGGTAGACAGGGGGTGGGATACGCAGTATTTT.

There are many counts of this clonotype. V and J are TRBV5-1 and TRBJ2-5; tentatively, D is TRBD2 (5 bases). V lost 6 bases and J 2 bases, leaving 11 bases between the germline ends. Germline V gene sequence: CDR1 SGHRS, CDR2 YFSETQ. The CDR3 runs to 13 residues. CDR3 coding DNA: TGCGCCAGCAAGCCCCCGGGGCAAGAGACCCAGTACTTC. It yields the protein CASKPPGQETQYF.

The V and J genes are TRBV7-6 and TRBJ1-1; no clear D gene. There are 16 residues in the CDR3. Per germline, CDR1 SGHVS and CDR2 FNYEAQ. Trimming pared 5 bases from V and 0 bases from J, leaving 16 bases between. CDR3 nucleotides: TGTGCCAGCAGCCCGGACGGTTCCTTCATGAACACTGAAGCTTTCTTT. Translation: CASSPDGSFMNTEAFF. Looking up the rest from reference TRBV7-6 and TRBJ1-1 gives the full variable domain: GAGVSQSPRYKVTKRGQDVALRCDPISGHVSLYWYRQALGQGPEFLTYFNYEAQQDKSGLPNDRFSAERPEGSISTLTIQRTEQRDSAMYRCASSPDGSFMNTEAFFGQGTRLTVV.

This clonotype came up many times. The genes are TRBV7-9 and TRBJ2-7; D uncertain. Germline-derived CDR1 and CDR2 are SEHNR and FQNEAQ (reference sequence). The V end was cut by 1 base, the J end by 6 bases, with 7 bases between. This CDR3 is 12 amino acids long. CDR3 in DNA: TGTGCCAGCAGCTTAGATGTTTCCGAGCAGTACTTC. The encoded protein is CASSLDVSEQYF.

As DNA, the CDR3 is TGTGCCAGCATTCGGGACAGGGGAAACCCCTATGGCTACACCTTC. Translating it yields CASIRDRGNPYGYTF. J is TRBJ1-2 and V is TRBV6-1; 10 bases line up with TRBD1. With V trimmed by 7 bases and J by 4 bases, 9 bases remained unmatched. The germline CDR1 and CDR2 sequences are MNHNS and SASEGT. This CDR3 spans 15 amino acids.

This sequence joins TRBV10-3 and TRBJ2-4; no reliable D call. The germline CDR1 and CDR2 sequences are ENHRY and SYGVKD. V lost 3 bases and J 0 bases, leaving 9 bases between the germline ends. This CDR3 has 15 residues. This CDR3 is CAISDVAIAKNIQYF. The CDR3 region has the DNA TGTGCCATCAGTGACGTGGCTATAGCCAAAAACATTCAGTACTTC.

Ten or more counts support this clonotype. In nucleotides, the CDR3 is TGCAGTGCTAGCCCTCCAGGGGGCAGGGGAGAGACCCAGTACTTC. As protein: CSASPPGGRGETQYF. V and J are TRBV20-1 and TRBJ2-5, with TRBD1 matching over 8 bases. Trimming removed 3 bases from V and 4 bases from J; junction bases left unmatched: 10. Germline lookup yields CDR1 DFQATT and CDR2 SNEGSKA (reference sequence). The CDR3 has 15 amino acids.